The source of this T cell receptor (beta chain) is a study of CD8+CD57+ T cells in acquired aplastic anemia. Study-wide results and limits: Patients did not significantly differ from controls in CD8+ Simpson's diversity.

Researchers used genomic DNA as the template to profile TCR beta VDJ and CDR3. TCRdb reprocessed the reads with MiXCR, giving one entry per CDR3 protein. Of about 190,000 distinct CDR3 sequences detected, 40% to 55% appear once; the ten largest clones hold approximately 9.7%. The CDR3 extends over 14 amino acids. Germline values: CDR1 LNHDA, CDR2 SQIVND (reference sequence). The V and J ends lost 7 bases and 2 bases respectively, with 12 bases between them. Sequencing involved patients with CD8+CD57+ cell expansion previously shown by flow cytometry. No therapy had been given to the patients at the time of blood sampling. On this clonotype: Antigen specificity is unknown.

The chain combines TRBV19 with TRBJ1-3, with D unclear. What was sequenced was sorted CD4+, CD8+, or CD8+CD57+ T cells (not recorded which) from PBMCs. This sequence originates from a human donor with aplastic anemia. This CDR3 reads CASIAGKTGNTIYF. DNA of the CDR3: TGTGCCAGTATTGCGGGGAAAACTGGAAACACCATATATTTT.